Listed below are T cell receptor beta chains from one sample, sequenced in a study of CXCR3-negative and CXCR3-positive naive CD8 T cells. With the 5' RACE reads reprocessed, TCRdb shows one record per CDR3 protein and no DNA. The sample holds 50,000 to 55,000 distinct CDR3 sequences. The sequenced sample consisted of naive CXCR3- CD8+ T cells from blood. The receptor source for this set is a human donor in good health. Some clones in this sample may be carry-over from other donors' samples. CDR3s include the opening cysteine and the closing phenylalanine or tryptophan. Some rows have no size entry. The others give once, few or many, or a class for an expanded clone.

J gene | clone size | V gene | CDR3 protein
TRBJ2-1 | NA | TRBV6-4 | CASSLTSGSGGLNEQFF
TRBJ2-7 | NA | TRBV28 | CASSFGVYEQYF
TRBJ2-1 | NA | TRBV29-1 | CSVEASSSYNEQFF
TRBJ1-6 | NA | TRBV5-5 | CASSLRQTPGSYNSPLHF
TRBJ2-7 | NA | TRBV18 | CASSPRDRDYEQYF
TRBJ2-3 | NA | TRBV19 | CASSAGVKTDTQYF
TRBJ2-2 | NA | TRBV15 | CATAEPGQTNTGELFF
TRBJ2-1 | NA | TRBV6-4 | CASSDKAGGNNEQFF
TRBJ2-7 | NA | TRBV21-1 | CASSSIGPGQKPYEQYF
TRBJ1-1 | NA | TRBV20-1 | CSASPIRSGFMNTEAFF
TRBJ2-1 | NA | TRBV7-8 | CASSFRGTALRSEQFF
TRBJ1-5 | NA | TRBV6-2/TRBV6-3 | CASSYGDAAQPQHF
TRBJ2-1 | NA | TRBV19 | CASNVYRYLFLEQFF
TRBJ2-1 | NA | TRBV15 | CATSRDPPPGSGVYNEQFF
TRBJ2-5 | NA | TRBV20-1 | CSARGINERGRFSQEETQYF
TRBJ1-1 | NA | TRBV7-3 | CASSQNSGGARNTEAFF
TRBJ2-2 | NA | TRBV14 | CASTNLWGPSTTGELFF
TRBJ1-2 | NA | TRBV30 | CAWSGQSLYGYTF
TRBJ2-7 | NA | TRBV7-9 | CASSDRDRGVNEQYF
TRBJ2-7 | NA | TRBV27 | CASGPTALFYEQYF
TRBJ2-7 | NA | TRBV7-9 | CASSQNAVHEQYF
TRBJ2-2 | medium-sized | TRBV29-1 | CSALKQGQSTGELFF
TRBJ2-7 | NA | TRBV29-1 | CSGQSSYEQYF
TRBJ1-4 | NA | TRBV9 | CASNQGGLGEKLFF
TRBJ1-1 | NA | TRBV5-1 | CASSWGQGIANTEAFF
TRBJ2-1 | NA | TRBV2 | CASSGGAEQFF
TRBJ2-7 | NA | TRBV6-2/TRBV6-3 | CASNFRTGLYEQYF
TRBJ2-3 | NA | TRBV7-6 | CASSSPNSTDTQYF
TRBJ1-1 | NA | TRBV5-1 | CASSLGVNTEAFF
TRBJ2-1 | NA | TRBV7-2 | CASSSPSGLAVAVWYNEQFF
TRBJ2-3 | NA | TRBV7-9 | CASSLEPTSTDTQYF
TRBJ2-7 | NA | TRBV5-6 | CASSLQTGRRYEQYF
TRBJ2-1 | NA | TRBV29-1 | CSAGGSYNEQFF
TRBJ1-1 | NA | TRBV11-2 | CASSLPALLGQGRMRAFF
TRBJ1-1 | NA | TRBV29-1 | CSGETGLNTEAFF
TRBJ2-7 | NA | TRBV28 | CASSLLVLYEQYF
TRBJ2-1 | NA | TRBV27 | CASSHTGTNPYNEQFF
TRBJ1-5 | NA | TRBV19 | CASTDGGDQPQHF
TRBJ1-1 | NA | TRBV2 | CASSEEGGTEAFF
TRBJ1-5 | NA | TRBV19 | CASSMFGGSAYNQPQHF
TRBJ2-5 | NA | TRBV28 | CASSLGLAGGTRETQYF
TRBJ2-7 | NA | TRBV6-2/TRBV6-3 | CASSYGEDSSYEQFF
TRBJ2-7 | NA | TRBV14 | CASSRASRSEQYF
TRBJ2-1 | NA | TRBV12-3/TRBV12-4 | CASGSSYNEQFF
TRBJ2-7 | NA | TRBV29-1 | CSVYPGTNEQYF
TRBJ2-1 | NA | TRBV7-7 | CASSIVAGANEQFF
TRBJ1-3 | NA | TRBV6-5 | CASSYRGTGNTIYF
TRBJ2-1 | NA | TRBV29-1 | CSVILTDGRNEQFF
TRBJ1-1 | NA | TRBV5-1 | CASSRSGEMNTEAFF
TRBJ1-1 | NA | TRBV21-1 | CASGGGNTEAFF
TRBJ2-1 | NA | TRBV29-1 | CSAEGLAGTNEQFF